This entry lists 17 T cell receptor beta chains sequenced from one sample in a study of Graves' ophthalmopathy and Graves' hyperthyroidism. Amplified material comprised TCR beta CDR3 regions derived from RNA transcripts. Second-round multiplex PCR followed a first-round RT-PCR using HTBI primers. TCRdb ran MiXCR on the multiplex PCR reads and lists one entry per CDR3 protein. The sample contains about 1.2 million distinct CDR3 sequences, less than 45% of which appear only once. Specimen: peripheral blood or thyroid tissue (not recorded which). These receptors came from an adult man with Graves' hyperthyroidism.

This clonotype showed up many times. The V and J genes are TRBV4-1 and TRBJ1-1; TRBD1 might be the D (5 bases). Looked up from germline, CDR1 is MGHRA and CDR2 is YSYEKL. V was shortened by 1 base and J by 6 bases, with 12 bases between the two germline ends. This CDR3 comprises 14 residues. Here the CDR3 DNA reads TGCGCCAGCAGCCAAGTATCCGTGGGGGCTGAAGCTTTCTTT. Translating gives CASSQVSVGAEAFF.

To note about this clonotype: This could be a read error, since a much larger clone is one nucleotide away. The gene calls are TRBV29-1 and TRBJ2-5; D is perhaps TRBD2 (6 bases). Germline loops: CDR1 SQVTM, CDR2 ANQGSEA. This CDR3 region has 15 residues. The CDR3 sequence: CSAEGSAVGRETQYF. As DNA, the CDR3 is TGCAGCGCTGAAGGGTCCGCCGTGGGGAGGGAGACCCAGTACTTC.

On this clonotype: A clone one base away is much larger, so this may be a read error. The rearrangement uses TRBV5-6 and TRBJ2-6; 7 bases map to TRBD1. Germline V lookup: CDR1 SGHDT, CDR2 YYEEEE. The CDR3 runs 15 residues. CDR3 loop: CVSSLTGFGANVLTF. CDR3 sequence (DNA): TGTGTCAGCAGCCTGACAGGGTTTGGGGCCAACGTCCTGACTTTC.

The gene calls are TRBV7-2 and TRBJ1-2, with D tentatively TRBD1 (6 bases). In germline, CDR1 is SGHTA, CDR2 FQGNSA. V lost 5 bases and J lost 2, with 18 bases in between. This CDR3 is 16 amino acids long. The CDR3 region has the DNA TGTGCCAGCAGCCTCTGGGCAGGGGTCACCAACTATGGCTACACCTTC. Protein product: CASSLWAGVTNYGYTF. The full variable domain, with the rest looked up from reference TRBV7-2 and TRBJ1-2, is GAGVSQSPSNKVTEKGKDVELRCDPISGHTALYWYRQSLGQGLEFLIYFQGNSAPDKSGLPSDRFSAERTGGSVSTLTIQRTQQEDSAVYLCASSLWAGVTNYGYTFGSGTRLTVV.

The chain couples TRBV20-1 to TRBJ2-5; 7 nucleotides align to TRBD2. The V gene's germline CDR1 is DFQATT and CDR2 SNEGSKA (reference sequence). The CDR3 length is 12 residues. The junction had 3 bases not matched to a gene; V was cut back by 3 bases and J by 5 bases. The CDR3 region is CSARSAGETQYF. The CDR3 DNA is TGCAGTGCTAGGTCAGCGGGGGAGACCCAGTACTTC.

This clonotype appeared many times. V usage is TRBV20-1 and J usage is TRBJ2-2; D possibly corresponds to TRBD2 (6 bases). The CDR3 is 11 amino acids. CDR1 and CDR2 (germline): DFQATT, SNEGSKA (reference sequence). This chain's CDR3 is CSTFRGGELFF. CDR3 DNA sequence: TGCAGCACGTTTCGGGGGGGGGAGCTGTTTTTT.

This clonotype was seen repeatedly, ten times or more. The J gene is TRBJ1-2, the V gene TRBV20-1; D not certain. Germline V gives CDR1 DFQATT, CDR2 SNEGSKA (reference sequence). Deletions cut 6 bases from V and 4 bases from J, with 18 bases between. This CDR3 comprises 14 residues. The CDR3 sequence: CSAPRRSPPYGYTF. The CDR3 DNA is TGCAGTGCACCCCGACGGAGCCCTCCCTATGGCTACACCTTC.

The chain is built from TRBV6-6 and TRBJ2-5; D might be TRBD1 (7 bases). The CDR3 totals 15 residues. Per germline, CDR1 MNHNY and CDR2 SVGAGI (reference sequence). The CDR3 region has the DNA TGTGCGACCGGGTCGGGCAGGGGGGTTGGCGAGACCCAGTACTTC. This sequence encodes CATGSGRGVGETQYF.

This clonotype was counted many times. Here the CDR3 reads CASSPLGTGGQYGYTF. CDR3 in DNA: TGTGCCAGCAGCCCCCTGGGGACAGGGGGCCAATATGGCTACACCTTC. This rearrangement joins TRBV11-2 to TRBJ1-2, with 12 bases identical to TRBD1. Trimming took 5 bases from V and 5 from J; bases not matched to a gene: 9. Germline loops: CDR1 SGHAT, CDR2 FQNNGV. This CDR3 has 16 amino acids. The full variable domain, rest sourced from reference TRBV11-2 and TRBJ1-2, is EAGVAQSPRYKIIEKRQSVAFWCNPISGHATLYWYQQILGQGPKLLIQFQNNGVVDDSQLPKDRFSAERLKGVDSTLKIQPAKLEDSAVYLCASSPLGTGGQYGYTFGSGTRLTVV.

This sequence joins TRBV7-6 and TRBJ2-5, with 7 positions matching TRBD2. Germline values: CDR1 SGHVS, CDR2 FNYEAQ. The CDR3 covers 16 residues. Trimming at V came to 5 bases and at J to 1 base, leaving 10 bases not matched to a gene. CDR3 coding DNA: TGTGCCAGCAGCCTCGACGGGGGGATAGTCCAAGAGACCCAGTACTTC. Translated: CASSLDGGIVQETQYF.

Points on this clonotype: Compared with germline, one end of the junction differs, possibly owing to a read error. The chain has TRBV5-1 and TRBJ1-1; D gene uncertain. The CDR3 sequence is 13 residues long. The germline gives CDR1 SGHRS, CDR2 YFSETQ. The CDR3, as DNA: TGCGCCAGCAGTACGGGCCTGAACACTGAAGCTCTCTTT. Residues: CASSTGLNTEALF. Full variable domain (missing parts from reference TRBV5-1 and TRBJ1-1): KAGVTQTPRYLIKTRGQQVTLSCSPISGHRSVSWYQQTPGQGLQFLFEYFSETQRNKGNFPGRFSGRQFSNSRSEMNVSTLELGDSALYLCASSTGLNTEALFGQGTRLTVV.

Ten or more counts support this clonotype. The CDR3 loop reads CASSSTSRGNSPLHF. The CDR3 DNA reads as TGTGCCAGCAGCTCAACATCGAGAGGGAATTCACCCCTCCACTTT. V and J are TRBV11-2 and TRBJ1-6, with D unresolved. The length of the CDR3 is 15 residues. The V gene's germline CDR1 is SGHAT and CDR2 FQNNGV. Trimming took off 4 bases at V and 7 bases at J, with 14 bases between the two ends.

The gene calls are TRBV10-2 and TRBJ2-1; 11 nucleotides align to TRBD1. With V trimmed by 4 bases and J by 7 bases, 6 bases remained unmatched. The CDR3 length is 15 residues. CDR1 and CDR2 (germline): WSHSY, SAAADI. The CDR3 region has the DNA TGCGCCAGCAGTGTAGGGGACAGGGGGTTTAATGAGCAGTTCTTC. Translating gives CASSVGDRGFNEQFF.

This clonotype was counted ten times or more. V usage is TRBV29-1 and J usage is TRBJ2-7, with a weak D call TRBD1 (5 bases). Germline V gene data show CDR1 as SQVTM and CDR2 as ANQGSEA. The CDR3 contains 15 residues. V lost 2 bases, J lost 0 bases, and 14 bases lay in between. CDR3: CSVEQGNKGSYEQYF. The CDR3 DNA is TGCAGCGTTGAACAGGGTAACAAGGGCTCCTACGAGCAGTACTTC.

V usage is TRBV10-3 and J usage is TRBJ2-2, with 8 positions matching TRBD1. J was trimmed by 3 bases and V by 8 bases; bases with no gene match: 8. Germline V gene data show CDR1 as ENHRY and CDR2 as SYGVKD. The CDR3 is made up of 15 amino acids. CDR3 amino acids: CAIASGGADTGELFF. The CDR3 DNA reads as TGTGCCATCGCCTCAGGGGGCGCGGACACCGGGGAGCTGTTTTTT.

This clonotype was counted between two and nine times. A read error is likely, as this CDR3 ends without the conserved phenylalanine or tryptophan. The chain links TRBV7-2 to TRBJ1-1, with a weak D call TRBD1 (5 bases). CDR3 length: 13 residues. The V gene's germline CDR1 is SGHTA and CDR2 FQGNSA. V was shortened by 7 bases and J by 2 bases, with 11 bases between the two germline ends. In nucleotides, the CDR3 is TGTGCCAGCAAATTCGGACACAACACTGAAGCTTTCCTT. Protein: CASKFGHNTEAFL.

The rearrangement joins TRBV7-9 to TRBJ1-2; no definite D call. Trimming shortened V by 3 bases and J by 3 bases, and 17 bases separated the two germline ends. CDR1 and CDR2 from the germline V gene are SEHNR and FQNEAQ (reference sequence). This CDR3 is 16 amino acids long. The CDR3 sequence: CASSFRPARPDYGYTF. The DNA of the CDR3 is TGTGCCAGCAGCTTTCGTCCGGCCAGGCCAGACTATGGCTACACCTTC.